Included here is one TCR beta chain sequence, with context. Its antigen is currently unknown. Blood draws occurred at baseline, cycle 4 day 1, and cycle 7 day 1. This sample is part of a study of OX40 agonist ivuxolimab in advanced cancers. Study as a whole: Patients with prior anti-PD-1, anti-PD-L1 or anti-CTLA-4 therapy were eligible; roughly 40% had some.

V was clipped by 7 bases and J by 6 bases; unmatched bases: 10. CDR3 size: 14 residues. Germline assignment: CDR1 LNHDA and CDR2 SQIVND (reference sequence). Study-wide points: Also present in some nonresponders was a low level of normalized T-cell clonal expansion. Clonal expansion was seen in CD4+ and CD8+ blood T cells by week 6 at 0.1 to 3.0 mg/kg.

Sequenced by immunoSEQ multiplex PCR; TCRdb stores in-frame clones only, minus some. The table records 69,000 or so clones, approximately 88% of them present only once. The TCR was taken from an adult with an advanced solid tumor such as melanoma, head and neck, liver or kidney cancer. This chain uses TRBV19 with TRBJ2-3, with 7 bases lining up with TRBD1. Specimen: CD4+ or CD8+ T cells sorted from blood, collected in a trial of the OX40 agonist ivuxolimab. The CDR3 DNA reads TGTGCCAGTAACCATAGAGGGGGCCCCGATACGCAGTATTTT. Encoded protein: CASNHRGGPDTQYF.